Shown below are 26 T cell receptor beta chains from a single sample sequenced in a study of control samples from healthy donors and cancer patients. Sequencing used immunoSEQ multiplex PCR; TCRdb keeps in-frame clones, though not all of them. This sample has approximately 150,000 clones, with about 91% found just once. The material sequenced was blood. The receptor source for this set is a woman aged 40-49 years in good health.

This rearrangement joins TRBV3-1 (or the pseudogene TRBV3-2) to TRBJ1-5; D is unclear. Per germline, CDR1 LGHDT and CDR2 YNNKEL (reference sequence). This CDR3 is 12 amino acids long. Trimming took off 5 bases at V and 5 bases at J, with 7 bases between the two ends. For the CDR3, the DNA is TGTGCCAGCAGCAACACCGATCAGCCCCAGCATTTT. It is translated as CASSNTDQPQHF.

The chain joins TRBV28 to TRBJ1-4; perhaps TRBD1 as D (5 bases). CDR3 length: 13 amino acids. Trimming left V 3 bases short and J 7 bases short, with 9 bases between. CDR1 and CDR2 (germline): MDHEN, SYDVKM. CDR3 amino acids: CASSFRQGEKLFF. The CDR3 DNA reads TGTGCCAGCAGTTTCCGGCAGGGTGAAAAACTGTTTTTT. Full variable domain (outside the CDR3, taken from reference TRBV28 and TRBJ1-4): DVKVTQSSRYLVKRTGEKVFLECVQDMDHENMFWYRQDPGLGLRLIYFSYDVKMKEKGDIPEGYSVSREKKERFSLILESASTNQTSMYLCASSFRQGEKLFFGSGTQLSVL.

V gene TRBV25-1 combines with J gene TRBJ2-1; 13 bases line up with TRBD2. J gave up 8 bases and V 1 base, and 5 bases lay outside the gene matches. CDR3 size: 16 residues. In germline, CDR1 is MGHDK, CDR2 SYGVNS. CDR3 nucleotide sequence: TGTGCCAGCAGTGAATCCGGACTAGCGGGGGTAGATGAGCAGTTCTTC. It specifies CASSESGLAGVDEQFF.

J is TRBJ2-1 and V is TRBV12-3 or TRBV12-4; 8 bases fit TRBD1. Trimming at V came to 5 bases and at J to 8 bases, leaving 5 bases not matched to a gene. CDR3 length equals 13 residues. This chain's CDR3 is CASSAGQADEQFF. CDR3 DNA: TGTGCCAGCAGTGCGGGACAGGCGGATGAGCAGTTCTTC.

The chain is built from TRBV5-4 and TRBJ1-3; D is perhaps TRBD1 (6 bases). The CDR3 runs to 15 residues. The V and J ends lost 4 bases and 3 bases respectively, with 14 bases between them. Looked up from germline, CDR1 is SGHNT and CDR2 is YYREEE (reference sequence). The CDR3 here is CASSKPGVDGNTIYF. The DNA of the CDR3 is TGTGCCAGCAGCAAACCAGGGGTAGATGGAAACACCATATATTTT.

J is TRBJ2-1 and V is TRBV2; D gene uncertain. V lost 3 bases, J lost 0 bases, and 15 bases lay in between. The CDR3 loop spans 17 amino acids. Germline lookup yields CDR1 SNHLY and CDR2 FYNNEI. CDR3 amino acids: CASSDSALTSSYNEQFF. The DNA for the CDR3 is TGTGCCAGCAGTGATTCGGCTCTGACGAGCTCCTACAATGAGCAGTTCTTC.

This sequence joins TRBV6-6 and TRBJ2-1, with TRBD2 matching 11 bases. V trimming: 6 bases; J trimming: 4 bases; junction bases outside the gene matches: 2. The V gene's germline CDR1 is MNHNY and CDR2 SVGAGI (reference sequence). The CDR3 spans 14 residues. This chain's CDR3 is CASRPSGGYNEQFF. CDR3 nucleotides: TGTGCCAGCAGGCCTAGCGGGGGGTACAATGAGCAGTTCTTC.

The gene calls are TRBV7-9 and TRBJ1-4, with D unresolved. Trimming took 3 bases from V and 0 from J, leaving 14 bases between them. Germline V gene sequence: CDR1 SEHNR, CDR2 FQNEAQ (reference sequence). The CDR3 covers 17 residues. CDR3 residues: CASSLLRAAATNEKLFF. CDR3 coding DNA: TGTGCCAGCAGCTTGTTAAGGGCAGCTGCAACTAATGAAAAACTGTTTTTT.

The rearrangement uses TRBV6-5 and TRBJ2-1; D is undetermined. Trimming took off 5 bases at V and 4 bases at J, with 6 bases between the two ends. This CDR3 has 12 amino acids. Germline CDR1 MNHEY, CDR2 SVGAGI. Here the CDR3 DNA reads TGTGCCAGCAGTCCGTCTTACAATGAGCAGTTCTTC. This encodes CASSPSYNEQFF.

J is TRBJ2-7 and V is TRBV6-1; TRBD1 is a possible D gene (5 bases). The CDR3 extends over 17 amino acids. Germline V gene data show CDR1 as MNHNS and CDR2 as SASEGT. V was shortened by 1 base and J by 0 bases, with 16 bases between the two germline ends. CDR3 sequence (DNA): TGTGCCAGCAGTGAAGAGGGCCAGGGCGTCCACTCCTACGAGCAGTACTTC. Translated, it gives CASSEEGQGVHSYEQYF.

The CDR3 DNA is TGTGCCAGCAGCTGGAGACCTAGCGGGGGGACCGGGGAGCTGTTTTTT. Translating it yields CASSWRPSGGTGELFF. The chain combines TRBV7-2 with TRBJ2-2; 11 bases line up with TRBD2. The CDR3 spans 16 residues. Trimming took 4 bases from V and 5 from J; bases not matched to a gene: 6. Germline assignment: CDR1 SGHTA and CDR2 FQGNSA. Using reference TRBV7-2 and TRBJ2-2 for the parts outside the CDR3, the full variable domain is GAGVSQSPSNKVTEKGKDVELRCDPISGHTALYWYRQSLGQGLEFLIYFQGNSAPDKSGLPSDRFSAERTGGSVSTLTIQRTQQEDSAVYLCASSWRPSGGTGELFFGEGSRLTVL.

The V gene is TRBV4-1, the J gene TRBJ1-1, with a possible D match to TRBD1 (5 bases). CDR1 and CDR2 from the germline V gene are MGHRA and YSYEKL. Trimming shortened V by 0 bases and J by 11 bases, and 13 bases separated the two germline ends. The CDR3 has 13 amino acids. The CDR3 spells CASSQDGEGKAFF. CDR3 sequence (DNA): TGCGCCAGCAGCCAAGACGGCGAGGGGAAGGCTTTCTTT.

The chain is built from TRBV6-6 and TRBJ2-7; D remains unclear. Trimming took off 0 bases at V and 5 bases at J, with 14 bases between the two ends. The CDR3 has 15 residues. Germline V gene sequence: CDR1 MNHNY, CDR2 SVGAGI (reference sequence). The CDR3 loop reads CASSYSISSFHEQYF. The CDR3 DNA reads TGTGCCAGCAGTTACTCGATATCCAGCTTTCACGAGCAGTACTTC.

J is TRBJ2-6 and V is TRBV5-1, with 9 bases identical to TRBD1. The J segment lost 2 bases and the V segment lost 9 bases, leaving 3 bases of the junction unmatched. CDR3 size: 14 residues. Per germline, CDR1 SGHRS and CDR2 YFSETQ. CDR3 in amino acids: CATTGGAGANVLTF. The CDR3, as DNA: TGCGCCACCACAGGGGGCGCTGGGGCCAACGTCCTGACTTTC.

The chain joins TRBV18 to TRBJ2-1, with D possibly being TRBD2 (6 bases). Per the germline V gene, CDR1 is KGHSH and CDR2 is LQKENI. The CDR3 has 13 amino acids. Trimming pared 3 bases from V and 5 bases from J, leaving 8 bases between. The CDR3 DNA is TGTGCCAGCTCACCGCGACTAGACAATGAGCAGTTCTTC. Encoded protein: CASSPRLDNEQFF.

This chain joins TRBV3-1 (or the pseudogene TRBV3-2) and TRBJ1-2; 7 bases map to TRBD1. This CDR3 spans 16 amino acids. Looked up from germline, CDR1 is LGHDT and CDR2 is YNNKEL (reference sequence). J lost 4 bases, V lost 1 base, and 9 bases had no gene match. CDR3 in DNA: TGTGCCAGCAGCCAAGGGGAGGGCAGGGGGGCCTATGGCTACACCTTC. This encodes CASSQGEGRGAYGYTF.

The chain couples TRBV18 to TRBJ2-7; possibly TRBD1 for D (5 bases). V was shortened by 3 bases and J by 2 bases, with 14 bases between the two germline ends. The CDR3 length is 15 residues. Germline V lookup: CDR1 KGHSH, CDR2 LQKENI. Written as DNA, the CDR3 is TGTGCCAGCTCACCCCTACAGGCAAGTACCTACGAGCAGTACTTC. It encodes CASSPLQASTYEQYF.

The chain links TRBV20-1 to TRBJ1-3, with a possible D match to TRBD1 (5 bases). Germline V CDR1 and CDR2: DFQATT, SNEGSKA (reference sequence). The CDR3 runs to 13 residues. V lost 4 bases to trimming and J lost 0 bases, with 7 bases between them. CDR3 nucleotides: TGCAGTGCTATTGACAGCTCTGGAAACACCATATATTTT. Translated, it gives CSAIDSSGNTIYF.

The rearrangement links TRBV4-1 to TRBJ1-4, with no clear D. V was clipped by 3 bases and J by 16 bases, with 18 bases between them. The CDR3 is made up of 13 amino acids. Germline-derived CDR1 and CDR2 are MGHRA and YSYEKL. The CDR3 DNA sequence: TGCGCCAGCAGCCACACCCTTTGGGGTGATCAGTTTTTT. The encoded protein is CASSHTLWGDQFF.

The chain recombines TRBV29-1 with TRBJ1-1; TRBD1 agrees at 7 bases. V lost 6 bases to trimming and J lost 7 bases; unmatched junction nucleotides: 11. This CDR3 region has 13 residues. CDR1 SQVTM and CDR2 ANQGSEA come from the germline V gene. The CDR3 is CSVGDRDYGEAFF. The CDR3, as DNA: TGCAGCGTGGGTGACAGGGACTATGGTGAAGCTTTCTTT.

This clone was observed a handful of times. This chain connects TRBV27 to TRBJ2-7, with D possibly called TRBD1 or TRBD2 (5 bases each). Per germline, CDR1 MNHEY and CDR2 SMNVEV (reference sequence). The length of the CDR3 is 11 residues. V lost 3 bases to trimming and J lost 5 bases, with 5 bases between them. CDR3 DNA sequence: TGTGCCAGCAGTTTGGGGGACGAGCAGTACTTC. It codes for CASSLGDEQYF.

The V and J genes are TRBV5-4 and TRBJ2-1, with D possibly matching TRBD2 (5 bases). This CDR3 spans 14 amino acids. The ends were cut back, 0 bases at V and 8 bases at J, with 12 bases in the middle. The germline CDR1 and CDR2 sequences are SGHNT and YYREEE (reference sequence). CDR3 sequence reads: CASSLELAGDEQFF. As DNA, the CDR3 is TGTGCCAGCAGCTTGGAGCTAGCCGGGGATGAGCAGTTCTTC.

The chain combines TRBV5-4 with TRBJ1-1; 7 nucleotides line up with TRBD1. Germline CDR1 reads SGHNT; CDR2 reads YYREEE (reference sequence). Unmatched junction bases numbered 7, after V lost 7 bases and J lost 1 base. The CDR3 contains 14 residues. CDR3 region: CASSTGAGNTEAFF. The CDR3, as DNA: TGTGCCAGCTCAACAGGGGCGGGGAACACTGAAGCTTTCTTT.

The chain employs TRBV5-1 and TRBJ2-7; 13 positions match TRBD2. The V gene's germline CDR1 is SGHRS and CDR2 YFSETQ. Trimming removed 4 bases from V and 5 bases from J; junction bases left unmatched: 9. CDR3 length: 16 amino acids. CDR3 amino acids: CASSLGTSGEEDEQYF. The DNA of the CDR3 is TGCGCCAGCAGCCTAGGGACTAGCGGGGAGGAGGACGAGCAGTACTTC. The entire variable domain, with the rest obtained from reference TRBV5-1 and TRBJ2-7, is as follows: KAGVTQTPRYLIKTRGQQVTLSCSPISGHRSVSWYQQTPGQGLQFLFEYFSETQRNKGNFPGRFSGRQFSNSRSEMNVSTLELGDSALYLCASSLGTSGEEDEQYFGPGTRLTVT.

The chain links TRBV9 to TRBJ2-1; 7 bases map to TRBD2. The CDR3 contains 15 residues. Germline-derived CDR1 and CDR2 are SGDLS and YYNGEE. V lost 0 bases, J lost 2 bases, and 2 bases stayed unmatched. DNA for the CDR3: TGTGCCAGCAGCGTAGGCGGGGGAACCTACAATGAGCAGTTCTTC. Amino acids: CASSVGGGTYNEQFF.

The genes are TRBV15 and TRBJ2-7; no clear D. The CDR3 is 14 amino acids. V gave up 2 bases and J gave up 3 bases, with 11 bases separating them. Germline V CDR1 and CDR2: LNHNV, YYDKDF (reference sequence). CDR3 in DNA: TGTGCCACCAGCAGACGGATCGGGCGCTACGAGCAGTACTTC. Translation: CATSRRIGRYEQYF.